This T cell receptor beta chain was documented in a study of identical twins. For this clonotype: Its target is not known.

MiXCR, applied by TCRdb to the 5' RACE reads, yields one record per CDR3 protein. The top ten clones hold about 0.27% of a sample with 1.5 million to 2 million distinct CDR3 sequences, about 32% of them seen once. Notes on the study in general: Models underestimated TCR alpha sharing (out-of-frame) in monozygotic twins. Within twin pairs, the out-of-frame alpha sequences they shared showed excess low generation probability. While abundant cord blood beta clonotypes carried fewer insertions, memory repertoires showed no such pattern.

The sample taken for sequencing was cord blood. This sequence originates from a newborn girl in good health.

The CDR3 region has the DNA TGTGCCAGCAGCCAAGTTTTCCGGGACAGGCAAAGGAGCTATGGCTACACCTTC. Its protein is CASSQVFRDRQRSYGYTF. The chain carries TRBV3-1 and TRBJ1-2; TRBD1 aligns across 8 bases. Per the germline V gene, CDR1 is LGHDT and CDR2 is YNNKEL (reference sequence). Trimming cost V 1 base and J 4 bases; bases outside gene matches: 14. The CDR3 contains 18 residues. The full variable domain, rest sourced from reference TRBV3-1 and TRBJ1-2, is DTAVSQTPKYLVTQMGNDKSIKCEQNLGHDTMYWYKQDSKKFLKIMFSYNNKELIINETVPNRFSPKSPDKAHLNLHINSLELGDSAVYFCASSQVFRDRQRSYGYTFGSGTRLTVV.